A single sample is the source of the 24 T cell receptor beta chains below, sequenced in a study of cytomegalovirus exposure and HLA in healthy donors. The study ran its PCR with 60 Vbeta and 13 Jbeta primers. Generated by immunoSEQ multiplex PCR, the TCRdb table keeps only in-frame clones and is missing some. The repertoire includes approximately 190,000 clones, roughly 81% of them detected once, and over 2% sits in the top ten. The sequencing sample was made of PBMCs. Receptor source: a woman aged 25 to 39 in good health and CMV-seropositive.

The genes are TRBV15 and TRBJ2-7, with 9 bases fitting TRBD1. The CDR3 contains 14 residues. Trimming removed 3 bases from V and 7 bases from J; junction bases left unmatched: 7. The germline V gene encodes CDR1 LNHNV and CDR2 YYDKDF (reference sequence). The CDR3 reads CATSRDRGAVEQYF. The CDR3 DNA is TGTGCCACCAGCAGGGACAGGGGAGCAGTTGAGCAGTACTTC.

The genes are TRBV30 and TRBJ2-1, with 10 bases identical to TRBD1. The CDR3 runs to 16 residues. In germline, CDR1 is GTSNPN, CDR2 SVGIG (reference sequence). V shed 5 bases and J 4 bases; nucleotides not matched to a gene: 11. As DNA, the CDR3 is TGTGCCTGGGGGGACAGGGGAACCCCTAATTACAATGAGCAGTTCTTC. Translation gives CAWGDRGTPNYNEQFF.

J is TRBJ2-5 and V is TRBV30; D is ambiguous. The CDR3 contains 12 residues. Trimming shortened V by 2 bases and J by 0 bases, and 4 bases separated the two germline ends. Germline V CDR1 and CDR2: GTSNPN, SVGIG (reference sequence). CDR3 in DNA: TGTGCCTGGAGTCCAAACCAAGAGACCCAGTACTTC. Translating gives CAWSPNQETQYF.

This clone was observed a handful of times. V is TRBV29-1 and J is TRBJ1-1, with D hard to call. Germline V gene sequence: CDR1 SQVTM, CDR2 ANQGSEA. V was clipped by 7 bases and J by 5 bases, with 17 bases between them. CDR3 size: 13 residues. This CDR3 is CSGDSGGGTEAFF. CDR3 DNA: TGCAGCGGGGATTCGGGAGGCGGTACTGAAGCTTTCTTT.

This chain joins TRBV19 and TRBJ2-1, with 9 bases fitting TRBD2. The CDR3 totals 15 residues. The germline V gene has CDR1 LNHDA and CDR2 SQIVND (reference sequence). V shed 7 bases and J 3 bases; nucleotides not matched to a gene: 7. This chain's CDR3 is CASMGGRANYNEQFF. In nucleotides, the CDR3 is TGTGCCAGTATGGGCGGGAGGGCCAACTACAATGAGCAGTTCTTC.

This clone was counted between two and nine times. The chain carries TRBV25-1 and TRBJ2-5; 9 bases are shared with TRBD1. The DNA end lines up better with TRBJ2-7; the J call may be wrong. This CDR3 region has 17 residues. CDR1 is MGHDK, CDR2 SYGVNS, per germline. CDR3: CASSEFRGTGSSYEQYF. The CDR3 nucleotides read TGTGCCAGCAGTGAATTCCGAGGGACAGGGAGCTCCTACGAGCAGTACTTC.

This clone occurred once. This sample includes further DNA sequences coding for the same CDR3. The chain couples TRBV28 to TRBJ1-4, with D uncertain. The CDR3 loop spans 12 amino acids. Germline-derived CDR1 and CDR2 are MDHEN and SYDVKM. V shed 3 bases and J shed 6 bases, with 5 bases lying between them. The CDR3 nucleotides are TGTGCCAGCAGTTTGGAGGATGAAAAACTGTTTTTT. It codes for CASSLEDEKLFF.

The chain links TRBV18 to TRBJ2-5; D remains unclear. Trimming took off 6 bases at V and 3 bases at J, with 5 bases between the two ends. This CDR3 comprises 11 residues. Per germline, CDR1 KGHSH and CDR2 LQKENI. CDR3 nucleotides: TGTGCCAGCTCCCGAGAAGAGACCCAGTACTTC. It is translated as CASSREETQYF.

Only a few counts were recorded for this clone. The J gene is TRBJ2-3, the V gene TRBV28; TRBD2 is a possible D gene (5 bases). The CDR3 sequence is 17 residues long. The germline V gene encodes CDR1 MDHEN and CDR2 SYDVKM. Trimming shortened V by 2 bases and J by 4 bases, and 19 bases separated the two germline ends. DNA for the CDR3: TGTGCCAGCAGTTTAGAGGCTAGCCTCCTAGGGCCAGATACGCAGTATTTT. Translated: CASSLEASLLGPDTQYF.

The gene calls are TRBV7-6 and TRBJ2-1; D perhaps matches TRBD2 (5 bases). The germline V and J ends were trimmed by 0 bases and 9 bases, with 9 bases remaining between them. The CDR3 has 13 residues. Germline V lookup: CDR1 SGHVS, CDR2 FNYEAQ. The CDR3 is CASSLAEATEQFF. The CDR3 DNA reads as TGTGCCAGCAGCTTAGCGGAGGCAACTGAGCAGTTCTTC. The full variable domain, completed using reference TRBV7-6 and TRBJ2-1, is GAGVSQSPRYKVTKRGQDVALRCDPISGHVSLYWYRQALGQGPEFLTYFNYEAQQDKSGLPNDRFSAERPEGSISTLTIQRTEQRDSAMYRCASSLAEATEQFFGPGTRLTVL.

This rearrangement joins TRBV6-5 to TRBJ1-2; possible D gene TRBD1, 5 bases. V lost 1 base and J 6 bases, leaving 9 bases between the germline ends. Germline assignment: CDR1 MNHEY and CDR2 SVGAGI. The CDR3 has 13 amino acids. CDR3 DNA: TGTGCCAGCAGTTACTTCCGCAGGGATGGCTACACCTTC. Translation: CASSYFRRDGYTF.

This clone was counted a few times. CDR3 region: CASSLTGGRGAYEQYF. The CDR3 DNA sequence: TGTGCCAGTTCACTTACGGGGGGTCGCGGGGCCTACGAGCAGTACTTC. The chain couples TRBV19 to TRBJ2-7; 7 nucleotides match TRBD2. CDR3 size: 16 residues. The germline gives CDR1 LNHDA, CDR2 SQIVND (reference sequence). The V gene end was trimmed by 8 bases and the J gene end by 2 bases; junction bases not matched to a gene: 15.

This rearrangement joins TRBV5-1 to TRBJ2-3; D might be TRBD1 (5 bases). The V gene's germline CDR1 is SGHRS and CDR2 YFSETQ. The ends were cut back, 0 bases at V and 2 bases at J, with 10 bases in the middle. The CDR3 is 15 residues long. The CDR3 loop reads CASSLEVDTTDTQYF. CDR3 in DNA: TGCGCCAGCAGCTTGGAGGTGGACACCACAGATACGCAGTATTTT.

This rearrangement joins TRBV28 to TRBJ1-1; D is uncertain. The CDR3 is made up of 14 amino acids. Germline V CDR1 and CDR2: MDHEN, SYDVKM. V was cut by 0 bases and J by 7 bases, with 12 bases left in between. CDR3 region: CASSLWGEWGEAFF. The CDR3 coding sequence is TGTGCCAGCAGTTTATGGGGAGAGTGGGGTGAAGCTTTCTTT. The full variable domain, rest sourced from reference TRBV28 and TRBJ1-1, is DVKVTQSSRYLVKRTGEKVFLECVQDMDHENMFWYRQDPGLGLRLIYFSYDVKMKEKGDIPEGYSVSREKKERFSLILESASTNQTSMYLCASSLWGEWGEAFFGQGTRLTVV.

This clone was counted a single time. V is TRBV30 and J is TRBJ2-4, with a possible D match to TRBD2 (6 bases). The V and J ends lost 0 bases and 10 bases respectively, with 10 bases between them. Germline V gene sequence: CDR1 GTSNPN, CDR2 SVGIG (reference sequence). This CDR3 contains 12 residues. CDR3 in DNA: TGTGCCTGGAGTGTACTCGGGGGAATTCAGTACTTC. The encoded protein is CAWSVLGGIQYF. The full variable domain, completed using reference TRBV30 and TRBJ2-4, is SQTIHQWPATLVQPVGSPLSLECTVEGTSNPNLYWYRQAAGRGLQLLFYSVGIGQISSEVPQNLSASRPQDRQFILSSKKLLLSDSGFYLCAWSVLGGIQYFGAGTRLSVL.

CDR3 DNA: TGTGCCAGCAGTTACTACAGGGGCTACGAGCAGTACTTC. Translated, it gives CASSYYRGYEQYF. The rearrangement joins TRBV6-5 to TRBJ2-7; TRBD1 matches 7 bases. After removal of 1 base from V and 3 bases from J, the junction contained 0 bases not matched to a gene. This CDR3 is 13 amino acids long. CDR1 and CDR2 (germline): MNHEY, SVGAGI.

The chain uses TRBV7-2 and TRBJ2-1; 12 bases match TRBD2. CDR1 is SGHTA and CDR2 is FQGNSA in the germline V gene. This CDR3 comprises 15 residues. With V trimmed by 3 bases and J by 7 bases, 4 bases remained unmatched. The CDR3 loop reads CASSLGLAGLNEQFF. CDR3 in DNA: TGTGCCAGCAGCTTGGGACTAGCGGGCTTAAATGAGCAGTTCTTC.

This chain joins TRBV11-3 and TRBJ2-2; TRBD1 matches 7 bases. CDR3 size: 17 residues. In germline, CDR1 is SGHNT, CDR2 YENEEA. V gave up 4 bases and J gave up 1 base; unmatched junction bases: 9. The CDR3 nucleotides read TGTGCCAGCAGCTGGTCTACCGGGACAGTGAACACCGGGGAGCTGTTTTTT. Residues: CASSWSTGTVNTGELFF.

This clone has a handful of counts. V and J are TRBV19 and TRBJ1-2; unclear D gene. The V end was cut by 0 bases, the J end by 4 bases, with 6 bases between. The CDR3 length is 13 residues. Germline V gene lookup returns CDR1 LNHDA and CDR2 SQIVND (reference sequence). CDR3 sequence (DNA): TGTGCCAGTAGTATAGAGACATCCTATGGCTACACCTTC. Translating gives CASSIETSYGYTF.

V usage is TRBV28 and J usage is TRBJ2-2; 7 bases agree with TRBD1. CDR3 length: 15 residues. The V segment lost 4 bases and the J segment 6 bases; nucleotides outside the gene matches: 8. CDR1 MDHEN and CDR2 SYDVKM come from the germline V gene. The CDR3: CASSSTGYRSGELFF. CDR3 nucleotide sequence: TGTGCCAGCAGTTCGACAGGGTACCGTTCCGGGGAGCTGTTTTTT.

The CDR3 sequence is CASSEAERGTDTQYF. The CDR3 DNA sequence: TGTGCCAGCAGTGAGGCAGAACGGGGGACAGATACGCAGTATTTT. The V call is TRBV28, the J call TRBJ2-3; a possible D gene is TRBD2 (6 bases). The CDR3 is made up of 15 amino acids. CDR1 is MDHEN and CDR2 is SYDVKM in the germline V gene. With 5 bases removed from V and 3 bases from J, the gap between germline ends came to 15 bases.

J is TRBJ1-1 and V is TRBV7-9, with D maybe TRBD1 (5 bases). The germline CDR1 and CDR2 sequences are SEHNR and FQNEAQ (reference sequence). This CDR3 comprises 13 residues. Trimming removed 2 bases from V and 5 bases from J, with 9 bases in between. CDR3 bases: TGTGCCAGCAGCTTACTCAGGGAAACTGAAGCTTTCTTT. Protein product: CASSLLRETEAFF. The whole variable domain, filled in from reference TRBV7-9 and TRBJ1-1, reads DTGVSQNPRHKITKRGQNVTFRCDPISEHNRLYWYRQTLGQGPEFLTYFQNEAQLEKSRLLSDRFSAERPKGSFSTLEIQRTEQGDSAMYLCASSLLRETEAFFGQGTRLTVV.

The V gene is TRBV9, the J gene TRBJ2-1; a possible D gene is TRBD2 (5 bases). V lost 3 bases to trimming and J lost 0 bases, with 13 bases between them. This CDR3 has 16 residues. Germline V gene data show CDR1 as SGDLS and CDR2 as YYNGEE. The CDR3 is CASSGRAVSSYNEQFF. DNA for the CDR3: TGTGCCAGCAGCGGACGAGCGGTTAGCTCCTACAATGAGCAGTTCTTC.

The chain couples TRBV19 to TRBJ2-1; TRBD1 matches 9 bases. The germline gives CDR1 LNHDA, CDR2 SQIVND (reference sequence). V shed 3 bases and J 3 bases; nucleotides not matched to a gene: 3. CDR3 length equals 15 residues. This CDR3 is CASSIRDRDYNEQFF. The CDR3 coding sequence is TGTGCCAGTAGTATCCGGGACAGGGACTACAATGAGCAGTTCTTC.